Listed below are T cell receptor beta chains from one sample, sequenced in a study of control samples from healthy donors and cancer patients. Sequencing was performed with immunoSEQ multiplex PCR; in TCRdb, only in-frame clones are kept and a portion is missing. The sample has 130,000 or so clones, about 89% seen once. Specimen: blood. The receptors here all came from a man in his 60s in good health. Both conserved end residues are part of each CDR3. The order of the fields is J gene, clone size, D gene, V gene, CDR3 protein, CDR3 DNA. D genes are given only for firm matches. Clone size is shown for a subset of rows, as once, few, many or a class of expanded clone.

>TRBJ1-5|NA|TRBD1|TRBV27
CASQGQGGQPQHF
TGTGCCAGCCAGGGACAGGGAGGACAGCCCCAGCATTTT
>TRBJ2-7|once|NA|TRBV3-1/TRBV3-2
CASSQARQQYF
TGTGCCAGCAGCCAAGCCCGCCAGCAGTACTTC
>TRBJ2-2|NA|NA|TRBV5-1
CASSLAEGLTGELFF
TGCGCCAGCAGCTTGGCCGAGGGACTGACCGGGGAGCTGTTTTTT
>TRBJ1-2|NA|NA|TRBV7-9
CASRQRSHTF
TGTGCCAGCAGACAGAGATCCCACACCTTC
>TRBJ2-2|NA|NA|TRBV2
CATRPTAGELFF
TGTGCCACGCGACCGACCGCCGGGGAGCTGTTTTTT
>TRBJ2-7|once|TRBD1|TRBV3-1/TRBV3-2
CASSLGQGTYEQYF
TGTGCCAGCAGCTTGGGACAGGGAACCTACGAGCAGTACTTC
>TRBJ1-1|once|NA|TRBV6-5
CASSYSSVGRTEAFF
TGTGCCAGCAGTTACTCGAGCGTTGGGCGGACTGAAGCTTTCTTT
>TRBJ1-5|NA|TRBD1|TRBV7-2
CASSHDRGNQPQHF
TGTGCCAGCAGCCACGACAGGGGCAATCAGCCCCAGCATTTT
>TRBJ1-6|NA|NA|TRBV18
CASSPGSGTNSPLHF
TGTGCCAGCTCACCAGGGTCGGGGACCAATTCACCCCTCCACTTT
>TRBJ1-6|NA|TRBD1|TRBV2
CASSELRQGDSPLHF
TGTGCCAGCAGTGAACTGAGACAGGGGGATTCACCCCTCCACTTT
>TRBJ1-5|NA|NA|TRBV18
CASSIGGQSNQPQHF
TGTGCCAGCTCAATCGGGGGGCAGAGCAATCAGCCCCAGCATTTT
>TRBJ1-2|NA|TRBD1|TRBV29-1
CSVAGTGIDGYTF
TGCAGCGTGGCCGGGACAGGGATTGATGGCTACACCTTC
>TRBJ2-2|NA|TRBD1|TRBV9
CASSEGQGYTGELFF
TGTGCCAGCAGCGAGGGACAGGGCTACACCGGGGAGCTGTTTTTT
>TRBJ2-2|NA|NA|TRBV30
CAWSVSKGLRSNTGELFF
TGTGCCTGGAGTGTAAGTAAGGGACTCCGTTCGAACACCGGGGAGCTGTTTTTT
>TRBJ1-1|NA|NA|TRBV24-1
CATSGSPHQGAGNTEAFF
TGTGCCACCAGTGGATCACCCCACCAGGGAGCGGGGAACACTGAAGCTTTCTTT
>TRBJ2-1|NA|TRBD2|TRBV24-1
CATSVNSGGYNEQFF
TGTGCCACCAGTGTTAACAGCGGGGGCTACAATGAGCAGTTCTTC
>TRBJ2-3|NA|TRBD2|TRBV7-2
CASSLDHSRGGTDTQYF
TGTGCCAGCAGCTTAGATCACTCGCGGGGGGGCACAGATACGCAGTATTTT
>TRBJ1-3|few|NA|TRBV28
CASSFRGHSGNTIYF
TGTGCCAGCAGTTTTCGGGGACACTCTGGAAACACCATATATTTT
>TRBJ1-1|NA|NA|TRBV3-1/TRBV3-2
CASSQGLRVKAFF
TGTGCCAGCAGCCAAGGCCTCAGGGTTAAAGCTTTCTTT
>TRBJ1-2|NA|TRBD1|TRBV7-8
CASSRDRSYGYTF
TGTGCCAGCAGCCGGGACAGGTCCTATGGCTACACCTTC
>TRBJ1-4|NA|NA|TRBV7-2
CASSLDRVDEKLFF
TGTGCCAGCAGCTTAGACAGAGTAGATGAAAAACTGTTTTTT
>TRBJ1-2|few|NA|TRBV19
CASSRRDRLNYGYTF
TGTGCCAGTAGTCGCAGGGACCGACTGAACTATGGCTACACCTTC
>TRBJ2-5|NA|NA|TRBV3-1/TRBV3-2
CASSQGAGLETQYF
TGTGCCAGCAGCCAGGGGGCGGGGTTAGAGACCCAGTACTTC
>TRBJ2-7|NA|NA|TRBV7-2
CASSQGGGGPYEQYF
TGTGCCAGCAGCCAGGGGGGCGGGGGGCCCTACGAGCAGTACTTC
>TRBJ1-2|once|TRBD1|TRBV7-9
CASSHAQGETYGYTF
TGTGCCAGCAGTCATGCACAGGGGGAGACGTATGGCTACACCTTC
>TRBJ2-2|NA|NA|TRBV30
CAWSLPEFGSNTGELFF
TGTGCCTGGAGTTTACCTGAGTTTGGATCGAACACCGGGGAGCTGTTTTTT
>TRBJ2-7|NA|NA|TRBV7-2
CASGRQGSYEQYF
TGTGCCAGCGGGCGTCAGGGTTCCTACGAGCAGTACTTC
>TRBJ2-4|once|NA|TRBV2
CASSEVGGGAKNIQYF
TGTGCCAGCAGTGAAGTAGGGGGGGGAGCCAAAAACATTCAGTACTTC
>TRBJ1-1|NA|TRBD1|TRBV15
CATRQGATEAFF
TGTGCCACCAGGCAGGGGGCCACTGAAGCTTTCTTT
>TRBJ2-3|few|NA|TRBV13
CASSPTVTDTQYF
TGTGCCAGCAGCCCGACTGTCACAGATACGCAGTATTTT
>TRBJ2-1|NA|TRBD2|TRBV5-5
CASSLVPGLAGGHEQFF
TGTGCCAGCAGCTTGGTCCCGGGACTAGCGGGGGGACATGAGCAGTTCTTC
>TRBJ2-3|NA|TRBD2|TRBV4-2
CASSPLLAGVSDTQYF
TGTGCCAGCAGCCCACTCCTAGCGGGAGTGTCAGATACGCAGTATTTT
>TRBJ2-3|few|TRBD2|TRBV18
CASSPISGGSTDTQYF
TGTGCCAGCTCACCAATCAGCGGGGGCAGCACAGATACGCAGTATTTT
>TRBJ1-5|NA|NA|TRBV6-5
CASTGSLNQPQHF
TGTGCCAGCACCGGGAGTTTAAATCAGCCCCAGCATTTT
>TRBJ1-6|NA|NA|TRBV3-1/TRBV3-2
CASSQVPTGSPLHF
TGTGCCAGCAGCCAAGTCCCGACAGGATCACCCCTCCACTTT
>TRBJ1-5|NA|NA|TRBV7-2
CASSLDVGPQHF
TGTGCCAGCAGCTTGGACGTGGGGCCCCAGCATTTT
>TRBJ2-7|NA|NA|TRBV6-6
CASSYSSRGDYEQYF
TGTGCCAGCAGTTACTCGTCTCGGGGAGACTACGAGCAGTACTTC
>TRBJ2-3|NA|TRBD2|TRBV3-1/TRBV3-2
CASSRAGGAGATADTQYF
TGTGCCAGCAGCCGCGCGGGGGGAGCGGGGGCCACAGCAGATACGCAGTATTTT
>TRBJ1-4|NA|NA|TRBV18
CASSPDFEKLFF
TGTGCCAGCTCACCAGACTTTGAAAAACTGTTTTTT
>TRBJ2-4|NA|NA|TRBV18
CASSPGVAKNIQYF
TGTGCCAGCTCACCAGGAGTAGCCAAAAACATTCAGTACTTC
>TRBJ2-1|once|TRBD1|TRBV7-9
CASSPTGTGHYNEQFF
TGTGCCAGCAGCCCCACGGGGACAGGCCACTACAATGAGCAGTTCTTC
>TRBJ2-3|NA|NA|TRBV18
CASSPQGRGTSGTDTQYF
TGTGCCAGCTCACCACAAGGCAGGGGCACCTCTGGCACAGATACGCAGTATTTT
>TRBJ2-7|NA|TRBD2|TRBV9
CASSPRLGRGSYEQYF
TGTGCCAGCAGCCCCCGCTTGGGGAGGGGCTCCTACGAGCAGTACTTC
>TRBJ1-6|few|NA|TRBV18
CASKPTAALNSPLHF
TGTGCCAGCAAACCAACGGCAGCACTTAATTCACCCCTCCACTTT
>TRBJ1-6|NA|NA|TRBV4-1
CASSQGPGSSYNSPLHF
TGCGCCAGCAGCCAAGGCCCAGGGAGCTCCTATAATTCACCCCTCCACTTT
>TRBJ2-5|NA|NA|TRBV3-1/TRBV3-2
CASSQMGETQYF
TGTGCCAGCAGCCAAATGGGTGAGACCCAGTACTTC
>TRBJ1-6|NA|NA|TRBV27
CASSLGQSSYNSPLHF
TGTGCCAGCAGTTTAGGACAGAGCTCCTATAATTCACCCCTCCACTTT
>TRBJ1-5|NA|NA|TRBV7-9
CASSFSDNQPQHF
TGTGCCAGCAGCTTTTCTGATAATCAGCCCCAGCATTTT
>TRBJ2-7|NA|NA|TRBV5-1
CASRLMTGPYEQYF
TGCGCCAGCAGACTGATGACAGGACCCTACGAGCAGTACTTC
>TRBJ2-1|NA|NA|TRBV7-2
CASSFARNSYNEQFF
TGTGCCAGCAGCTTTGCACGTAACTCCTACAATGAGCAGTTCTTC
>TRBJ1-1|NA|TRBD1|TRBV18
CASSPGTVVTEAFF
TGTGCCAGCTCCCCCGGGACAGTGGTCACTGAAGCTTTCTTT
>TRBJ2-3|NA|NA|TRBV11-2
CASSLGTPADTQYF
TGTGCCAGCAGCTTAGGTACGCCGGCAGATACGCAGTATTTT
>TRBJ1-6|NA|TRBD1|TRBV3-1/TRBV3-2
CASSQAPYGTGYSPLHF
TGTGCCAGCAGCCAGGCACCCTATGGGACAGGGTACTCACCCCTCCACTTT